This entry features one TCR beta chain sequence. Its antigen is not identified. The data were taken from a study of shared clonotypes between healthy human individuals. This table comes from immunoSEQ multiplex PCR, and its TCRdb copy is limited to in-frame clones, with some not included. This sample has about 2.3 million clones, with approximately 93% found just once. V was shortened by 0 bases and J by 4 bases, with 13 bases between the two germline ends. CDR1 SGDLS and CDR2 YYNGEE come from the germline V gene. The CDR3 is made up of 15 amino acids. Study observations and caveats: Naive CD4 clonotypes overlapped across a few donors at roughly 5%.

The V and J genes are TRBV9 and TRBJ1-2; tentative D call: TRBD1 (6 bases). This clonotype originated in a young man in good health. Some clones in this sample may be carry-over from other donors' samples. Input material: naive CD4+ T cells from PBMCs. Subset indicated: CD45RA+ positively selected. CDR3 sequence: CASSVATGPFYGYTF. The CDR3 DNA follows: TGTGCCAGCAGCGTAGCTACAGGGCCTTTCTATGGCTACACCTTC.